The 20 T cell receptor beta chains reported below all come from one sample, sequenced in a study of metastatic and nonmetastatic thyroid tumors (dated by TCRdb to 2020 to 2021). None of the patients had been given any treatment before thyroid surgery. The library was produced with PCR. The sequencer listed for this sample is Illumina HiSeq 4000. Using fastp trimming at Q25 and MiXCR clonotype assembly, TCRdb reanalyzed the public sequencing data and kept in-frame beta chains. The sample table contains tens of thousands of clones; only one count was recorded for about a third of them. The top ten constitute over 20% of the sample. Sequencing used blood. The receptors here all came from a male donor with papillary thyroid cancer or a benign thyroid nodule (not recorded which). Some clones in this sample may be carry-over from other donors' samples.

The rearrangement links TRBV7-2 to TRBJ2-5; unclear D gene. Trimming took 3 bases from V and 4 from J, leaving 12 bases between them. Germline V gene sequence: CDR1 SGHTA, CDR2 FQGNSA. The CDR3 has 14 residues. CDR3 amino acids: CASSFVGRRETQYF. The CDR3 coding sequence is TGTGCCAGCAGCTTCGTCGGCAGACGAGAGACCCAGTACTTC.

Ten or more counts support this clone. This may be a read error, as it is one base from a much larger clone. Since no conserved phenylalanine or tryptophan closes the CDR3, a read error is the likely cause. The chain employs TRBV14 and TRBJ2-1, with TRBD1 matching 10 bases. The V gene end was trimmed by 3 bases and the J gene end by 6 bases; junction bases not matched to a gene: 5. CDR3 length equals 15 residues. Germline V gene data show CDR1 as SGHDN and CDR2 as FVKESK. The CDR3 region is CASSQTGTGVNEQFV. The CDR3 DNA reads as TGTGCCAGCAGCCAGACCGGGACAGGGGTCAATGAGCAGTTCGTC.

This chain uses TRBV6-2 or TRBV6-3 with TRBJ2-7, with 8 nucleotides matching TRBD2. This CDR3 is 18 amino acids long. Germline values: CDR1 MNHEY, CDR2 SVGEGT. Trimming at V came to 0 bases and at J to 0 bases, leaving 10 bases not matched to a gene. Here the CDR3 reads CASSYSNFVAGSSYEQYF. CDR3 in DNA: TGTGCCAGCAGTTACTCGAACTTTGTAGCGGGGTCCTCCTACGAGCAGTACTTC.

This rearrangement joins TRBV6-2 or TRBV6-3 to TRBJ2-7, with D uncertain. Germline-derived CDR1 and CDR2 are MNHEY and SVGEGT. The CDR3 is made up of 14 amino acids. V lost 5 bases to trimming and J lost 2 bases, with 13 bases between them. CDR3 region: CASSLRLTPYEQYF. CDR3 nucleotides: TGTGCCAGCAGTCTACGACTGACCCCCTACGAGCAGTACTTC.

Of note for this clone: An end of the junction does not agree with germline; a read error may underlie this. The V call is TRBV27, the J call TRBJ1-2, with D hard to call. The CDR3 is 16 residues long. The germline V gene encodes CDR1 MNHEY and CDR2 SMNVEV (reference sequence). The CDR3 spells CASSLIGSGQSEGYTF. As DNA, the CDR3 is TGTGCCAGCAGTCTAATTGGCTCCGGGCAATCGGAAGGCTATACCTTC.

The chain uses TRBV9 and TRBJ2-7, with TRBD1 matching 9 bases. Germline lookup yields CDR1 SGDLS and CDR2 YYNGEE. This CDR3 region has 14 residues. After removal of 4 bases from V and 3 bases from J, the junction contained 5 bases not matched to a gene. The DNA of the CDR3 is TGTGCCAGCAGCAACCCGGGACAGGGCTACGAGCAGTACTTC. It yields the protein CASSNPGQGYEQYF. The variable domain in full, completed from reference TRBV9 and TRBJ2-7, reads DSGVTQTPKHLITATGQRVTLRCSPRSGDLSVYWYQQSLDQGLQFLIQYYNGEERAKGNILERFSAQQFPDLHSELNLSSLELGDSALYFCASSNPGQGYEQYFGPGTRLTVT.

Only a few counts were recorded for this clone. V usage is TRBV28 and J usage is TRBJ2-2; D remains ambiguous. Trimming removed 1 base from V and 6 bases from J, with 12 bases in between. The CDR3 runs 15 residues. Germline CDR1 MDHEN, CDR2 SYDVKM. Here the CDR3 DNA reads TGTGCCAGCAGTTTATTAATGTCGATCGCCGGGGAGCTGTTTTTT. It yields the protein CASSLLMSIAGELFF. The whole variable domain, remainder taken from reference TRBV28 and TRBJ2-2, is DVKVTQSSRYLVKRTGEKVFLECVQDMDHENMFWYRQDPGLGLRLIYFSYDVKMKEKGDIPEGYSVSREKKERFSLILESASTNQTSMYLCASSLLMSIAGELFFGEGSRLTVL.

This clone was recorded at least ten times. The chain recombines TRBV7-9 with TRBJ1-2; D possibly corresponds to TRBD1 (5 bases). Per germline, CDR1 SEHNR and CDR2 FQNEAQ (reference sequence). V was pared by 1 base and J by 3 bases, with 9 bases between. This CDR3 comprises 14 residues. This CDR3 is CASSLDQGDYGYTF. CDR3 sequence (DNA): TGTGCCAGCAGCTTAGATCAAGGGGACTATGGCTACACCTTC. Full variable domain (missing parts from reference TRBV7-9 and TRBJ1-2): DTGVSQNPRHKITKRGQNVTFRCDPISEHNRLYWYRQTLGQGPEFLTYFQNEAQLEKSRLLSDRFSAERPKGSFSTLEIQRTEQGDSAMYLCASSLDQGDYGYTFGSGTRLTVV.

This sequence joins TRBV6-2 or TRBV6-3 and TRBJ2-2, with 8 positions matching TRBD1. J lost 6 bases, V lost 0 bases, and 0 bases had no gene match. Per germline, CDR1 MNHEY and CDR2 SVGEGT. The CDR3 runs 14 residues. CDR3 DNA: TGTGCCAGCAGTTACTCGACAGGGGCCGGGGAGCTGTTTTTT. Translated: CASSYSTGAGELFF.

J is TRBJ2-4 and V is TRBV20-1, with D hard to call. Germline V gene lookup returns CDR1 DFQATT and CDR2 SNEGSKA (reference sequence). Trimming pared 0 bases from V and 9 bases from J, leaving 15 bases between. This CDR3 has 14 amino acids. CDR3 in amino acids: CSARDFQESGIQYF. CDR3 in DNA: TGCAGTGCTAGAGATTTTCAGGAGTCGGGCATTCAGTACTTC.

With regard to this clone: One end of the junction fails to match germline, which may point to a read error. The genes are TRBV20-1 and TRBJ2-7; TRBD1 is a possible D gene (6 bases). The CDR3 is 13 residues long. Germline V gene sequence: CDR1 DFQATT, CDR2 SNEGSKA (reference sequence). The CDR3 sequence is CSASRGISYVQYF. CDR3 nucleotide sequence: TGCAGTGCAAGTAGGGGGATCTCCTACGTGCAGTACTTC.

The chain is built from TRBV18 and TRBJ2-7; 7 nucleotides align to TRBD1. The CDR3 totals 15 residues. Germline assignment: CDR1 KGHSH and CDR2 LQKENI. Germline trimming cut 2 bases from V and 4 bases from J; bases unmatched to any gene: 8. For the CDR3, the DNA is TGTGCCAGCTCACCAGATACAGGGGAACGTTACGAGCAGTACTTC. Amino acid sequence: CASSPDTGERYEQYF.

J is TRBJ1-5 and V is TRBV3-1, with no clear D. Germline CDR1 and CDR2: LGHDT and YNNKEL (reference sequence). Trimming stripped 0 bases from V and 5 bases from J, with 5 bases between. The CDR3 covers 13 residues. The CDR3 DNA reads as TGTGCCAGCAGCCAAGATAGGGATCAGCCCCAGCATTTT. Residues: CASSQDRDQPQHF.

This rearrangement joins TRBV6-1 to TRBJ2-3; 7 positions match TRBD2. This CDR3 is 15 amino acids long. CDR1 MNHNS and CDR2 SASEGT come from the germline V gene. V shed 3 bases and J 2 bases; nucleotides not matched to a gene: 5. The CDR3 reads CASSDGSGNTDTQYF. DNA of the CDR3: TGTGCCAGCAGTGATGGAAGCGGGAACACAGATACGCAGTATTTT.

Here the CDR3 reads CASSAYGGFPLHF. The DNA for the CDR3 is TGTGCCAGCAGCGCATACGGGGGGTTTCCCCTCCACTTT. The chain recombines TRBV9 with TRBJ1-6; D is perhaps TRBD1 (5 bases). Trimming left V 3 bases short and J 13 bases short, with 14 bases between. Germline V lookup: CDR1 SGDLS, CDR2 YYNGEE. The length of the CDR3 is 13 residues.

The chain links TRBV18 to TRBJ2-7; the D is unclear. Per the germline V gene, CDR1 is KGHSH and CDR2 is LQKENI. The CDR3 runs to 13 residues. V lost 3 bases and J 4 bases, leaving 10 bases between the germline ends. The CDR3 loop is CASSPPDPYEQYF. The CDR3 DNA follows: TGTGCCAGCTCACCCCCCGACCCATACGAGCAGTACTTC. Combining the CDR3 with reference TRBV18 and TRBJ2-7 gives the whole variable domain NAGVMQNPRHLVRRRGQEARLRCSPMKGHSHVYWYRQLPEEGLKFMVYLQKENIIDESGMPKERFSAEFPKEGPSILRIQQVVRGDSAAYFCASSPPDPYEQYFGPGTRLTVT.

The gene calls are TRBV7-2 and TRBJ2-7; 7 positions match TRBD2. The CDR3 extends over 15 amino acids. Germline V CDR1 and CDR2: SGHTA, FQGNSA. Losses at the gene ends were 5 bases for V and 3 bases for J; bases not matched to a gene: 10. As DNA, the CDR3 is TGTGCCAGCAGCCCCCGGGGGGACTACATCTACGAGCAGTACTTC. Amino acid sequence: CASSPRGDYIYEQYF.

This clone appeared many times. The genes are TRBV27 and TRBJ2-1; possible D gene TRBD1, 6 bases. This CDR3 contains 14 residues. Looked up from germline, CDR1 is MNHEY and CDR2 is SMNVEV (reference sequence). V was pared by 4 bases and J by 1 base, with 8 bases between. The chain's CDR3 is CASSSTGSYNEQFF. The CDR3 coding sequence is TGTGCCAGCAGTTCTACAGGGTCCTACAATGAGCAGTTCTTC.

This clone has ten or more counts. The V gene is TRBV5-6, the J gene TRBJ2-1, with 11 bases identical to TRBD1. The ends lost 5 bases at V and 4 bases at J; junction bases unmatched: 5. CDR3 length: 15 residues. Germline V gives CDR1 SGHDT, CDR2 YYEEEE. CDR3 DNA sequence: TGTGCCAGCAGTTCGGACAGGGGGCTTTACAATGAGCAGTTCTTC. Translated: CASSSDRGLYNEQFF.

Within the sample, this clone is medium-sized. The V gene is TRBV20-1, the J gene TRBJ2-3, with D uncertain. The CDR3 sequence is 14 residues long. The V end lost 4 bases, the J end lost 0 bases, and 11 bases lay between the germline ends. Germline V lookup: CDR1 DFQATT, CDR2 SNEGSKA (reference sequence). CDR3 loop: CSAILPTSTDTQYF. Written as DNA, the CDR3 is TGCAGTGCTATACTCCCTACTAGCACAGATACGCAGTATTTT.